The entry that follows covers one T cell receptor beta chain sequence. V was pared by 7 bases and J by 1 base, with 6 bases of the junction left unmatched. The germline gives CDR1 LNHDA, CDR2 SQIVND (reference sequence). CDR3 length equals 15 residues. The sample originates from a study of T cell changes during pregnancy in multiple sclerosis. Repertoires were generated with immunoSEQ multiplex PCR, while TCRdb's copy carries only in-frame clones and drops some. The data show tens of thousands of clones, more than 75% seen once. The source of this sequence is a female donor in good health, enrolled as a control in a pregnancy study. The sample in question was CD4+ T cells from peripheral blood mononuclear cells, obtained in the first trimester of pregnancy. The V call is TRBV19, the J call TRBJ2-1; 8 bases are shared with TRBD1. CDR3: CASILDRGSYNEQFF. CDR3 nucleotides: TGTGCCAGTATCCTTGACAGGGGTTCCTACAATGAGCAGTTCTTC.